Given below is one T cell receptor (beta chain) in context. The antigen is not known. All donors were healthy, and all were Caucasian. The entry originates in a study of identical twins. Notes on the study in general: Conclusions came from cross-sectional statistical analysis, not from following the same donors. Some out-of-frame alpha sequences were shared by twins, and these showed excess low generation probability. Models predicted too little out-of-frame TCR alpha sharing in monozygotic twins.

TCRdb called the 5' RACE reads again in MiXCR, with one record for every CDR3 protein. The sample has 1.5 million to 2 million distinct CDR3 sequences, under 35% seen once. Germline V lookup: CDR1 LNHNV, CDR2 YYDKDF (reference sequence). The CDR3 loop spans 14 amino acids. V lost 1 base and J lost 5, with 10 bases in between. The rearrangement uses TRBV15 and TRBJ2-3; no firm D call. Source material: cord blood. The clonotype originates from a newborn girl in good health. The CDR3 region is CATSRGLFGDTQYF. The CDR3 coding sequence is TGTGCCACCAGCAGAGGGTTATTCGGAGATACGCAGTATTTT.